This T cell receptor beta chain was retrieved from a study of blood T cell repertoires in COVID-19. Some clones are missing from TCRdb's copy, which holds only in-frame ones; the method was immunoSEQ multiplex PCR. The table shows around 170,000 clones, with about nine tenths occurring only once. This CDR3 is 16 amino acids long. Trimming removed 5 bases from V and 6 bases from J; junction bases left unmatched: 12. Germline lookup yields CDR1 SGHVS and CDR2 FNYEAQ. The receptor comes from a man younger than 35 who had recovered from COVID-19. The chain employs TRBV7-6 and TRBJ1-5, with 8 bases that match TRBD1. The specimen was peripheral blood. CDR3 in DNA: TGTGCCAGCAGCCTAGGGACAGGAGTCGTTGGTCAGCCCCAGCATTTT. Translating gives CASSLGTGVVGQPQHF.